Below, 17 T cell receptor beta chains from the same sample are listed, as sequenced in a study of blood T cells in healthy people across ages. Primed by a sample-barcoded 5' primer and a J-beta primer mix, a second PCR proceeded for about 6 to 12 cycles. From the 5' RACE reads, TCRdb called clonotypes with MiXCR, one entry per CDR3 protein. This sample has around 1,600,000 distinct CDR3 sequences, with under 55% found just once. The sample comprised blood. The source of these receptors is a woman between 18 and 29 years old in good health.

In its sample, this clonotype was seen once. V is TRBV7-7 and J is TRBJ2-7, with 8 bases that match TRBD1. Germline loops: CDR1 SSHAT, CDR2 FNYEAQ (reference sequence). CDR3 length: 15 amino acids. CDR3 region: CAGSVGQGDAYEQYF. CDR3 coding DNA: TGTGCTGGCAGCGTTGGACAGGGAGACGCCTACGAGCAGTACTTC.

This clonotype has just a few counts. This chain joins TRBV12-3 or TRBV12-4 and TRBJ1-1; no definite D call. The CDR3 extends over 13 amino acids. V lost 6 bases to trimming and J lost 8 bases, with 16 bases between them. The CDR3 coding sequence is TGTGCCAGCAGAGCGGGTGGTGGCACGGAAGCTTTCTTT. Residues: CASRAGGGTEAFF.

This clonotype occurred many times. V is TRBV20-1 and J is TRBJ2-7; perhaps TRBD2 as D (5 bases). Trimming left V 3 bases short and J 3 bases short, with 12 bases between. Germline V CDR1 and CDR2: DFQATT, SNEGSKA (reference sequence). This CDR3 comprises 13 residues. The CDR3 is CSASPGGFYEQYF. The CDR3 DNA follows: TGCAGTGCTAGTCCCGGAGGATTCTACGAGCAGTACTTC.

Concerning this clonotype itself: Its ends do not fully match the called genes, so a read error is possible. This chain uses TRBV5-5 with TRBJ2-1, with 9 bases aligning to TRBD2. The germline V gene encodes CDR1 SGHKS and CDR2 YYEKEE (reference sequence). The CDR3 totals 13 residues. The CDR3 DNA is TGTGCCAGTAATAGCGGGAGCTACGATGAGCAGTTCTTC. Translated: CASNSGSYDEQFF.

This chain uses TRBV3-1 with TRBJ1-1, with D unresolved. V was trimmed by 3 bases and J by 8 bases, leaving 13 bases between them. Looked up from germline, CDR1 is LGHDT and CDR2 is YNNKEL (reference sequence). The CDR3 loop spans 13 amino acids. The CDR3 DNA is TGTGCCAGCAGCCACGATTTGAGGAGGGAAGCTTTCTTT. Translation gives CASSHDLRREAFF. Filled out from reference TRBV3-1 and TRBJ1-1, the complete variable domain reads DTAVSQTPKYLVTQMGNDKSIKCEQNLGHDTMYWYKQDSKKFLKIMFSYNNKELIINETVPNRFSPKSPDKAHLNLHINSLELGDSAVYFCASSHDLRREAFFGQGTRLTVV.

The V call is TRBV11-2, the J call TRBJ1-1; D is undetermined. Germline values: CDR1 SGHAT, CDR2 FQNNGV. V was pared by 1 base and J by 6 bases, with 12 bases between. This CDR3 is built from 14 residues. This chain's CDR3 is CASSLARNDPEAFF. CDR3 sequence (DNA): TGTGCCAGCAGCTTAGCGAGGAACGACCCTGAAGCTTTCTTT.

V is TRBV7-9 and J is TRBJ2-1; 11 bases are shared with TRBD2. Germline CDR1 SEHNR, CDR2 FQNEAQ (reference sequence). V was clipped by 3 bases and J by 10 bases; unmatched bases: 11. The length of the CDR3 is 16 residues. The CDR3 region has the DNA TGTGCCAGCAGCTTGCTGACTAGCGGGGCCTTGGAGGAGCAGTTCTTC. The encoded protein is CASSLLTSGALEEQFF.

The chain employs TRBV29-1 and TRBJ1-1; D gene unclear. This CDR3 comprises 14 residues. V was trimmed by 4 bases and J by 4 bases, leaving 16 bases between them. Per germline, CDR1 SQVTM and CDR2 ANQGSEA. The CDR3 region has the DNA TGCAGCGTTGTTTCAGATACGGTATCCACTGAAGCTTTCTTT. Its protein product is CSVVSDTVSTEAFF.

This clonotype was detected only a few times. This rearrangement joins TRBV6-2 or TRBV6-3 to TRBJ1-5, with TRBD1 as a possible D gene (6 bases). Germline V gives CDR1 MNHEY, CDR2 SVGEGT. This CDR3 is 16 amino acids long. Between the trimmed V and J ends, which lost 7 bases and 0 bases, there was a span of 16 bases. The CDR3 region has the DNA TGTGCCAGCACTACCGACAGGCCTTATAGCAATCAGCCCCAGCATTTT. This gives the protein CASTTDRPYSNQPQHF.

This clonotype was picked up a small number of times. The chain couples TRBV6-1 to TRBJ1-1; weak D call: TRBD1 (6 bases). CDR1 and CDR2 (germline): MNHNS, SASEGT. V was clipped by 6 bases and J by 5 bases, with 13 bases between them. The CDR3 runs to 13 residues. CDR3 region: CASRWGHKTEAFF. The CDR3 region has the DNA TGTGCCAGCAGGTGGGGGCACAAAACTGAAGCTTTCTTT.

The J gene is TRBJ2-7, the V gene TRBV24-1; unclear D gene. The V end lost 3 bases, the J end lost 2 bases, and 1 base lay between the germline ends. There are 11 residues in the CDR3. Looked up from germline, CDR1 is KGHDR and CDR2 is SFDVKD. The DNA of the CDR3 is TGTGCCACCAGTGATCCCTACGAGCAGTACTTC. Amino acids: CATSDPYEQYF.

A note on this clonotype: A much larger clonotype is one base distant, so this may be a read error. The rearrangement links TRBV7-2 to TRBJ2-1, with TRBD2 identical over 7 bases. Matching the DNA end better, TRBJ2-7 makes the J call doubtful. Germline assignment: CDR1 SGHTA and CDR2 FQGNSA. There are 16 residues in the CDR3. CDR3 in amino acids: CASSLVSSGSYNEQYF. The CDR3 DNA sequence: TGTGCCAGCAGCTTAGTTTCTAGCGGCTCCTACAATGAGCAGTACTTC.

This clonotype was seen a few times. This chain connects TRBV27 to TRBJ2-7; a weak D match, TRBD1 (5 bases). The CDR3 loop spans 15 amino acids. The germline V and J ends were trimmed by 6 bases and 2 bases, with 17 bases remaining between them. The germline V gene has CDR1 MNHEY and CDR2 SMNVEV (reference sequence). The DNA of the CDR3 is TGTGCCAGCAGCCCGAGGACACGGTCACCCTACGAGCAGTACTTC. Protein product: CASSPRTRSPYEQYF.

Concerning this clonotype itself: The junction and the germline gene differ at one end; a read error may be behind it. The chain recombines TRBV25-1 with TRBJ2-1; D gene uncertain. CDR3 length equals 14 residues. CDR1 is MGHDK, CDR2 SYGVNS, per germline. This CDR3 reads CTSSEGFLPHEQFF. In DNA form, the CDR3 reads TGTACCAGCAGTGAAGGCTTCCTTCCACACGAGCAGTTCTTC. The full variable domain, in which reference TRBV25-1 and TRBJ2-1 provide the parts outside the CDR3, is EADIYQTPRYLVIGTGKKITLECSQTMGHDKMYWYQQDPGMELHLIHYSYGVNSTEKGDLSSESTVSRIRTEHFPLTLESARPSHTSQYLCTSSEGFLPHEQFFGPGTRLTVL.

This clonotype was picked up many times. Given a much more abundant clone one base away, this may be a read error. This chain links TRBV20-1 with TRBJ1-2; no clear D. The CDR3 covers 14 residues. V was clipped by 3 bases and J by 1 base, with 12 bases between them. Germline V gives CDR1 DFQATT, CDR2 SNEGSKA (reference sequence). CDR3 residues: CSASFVGFNYGYTF. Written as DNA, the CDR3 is TGCAGTGCTAGCTTTGTCGGTTTTAACTATGGCTACACCTTC.

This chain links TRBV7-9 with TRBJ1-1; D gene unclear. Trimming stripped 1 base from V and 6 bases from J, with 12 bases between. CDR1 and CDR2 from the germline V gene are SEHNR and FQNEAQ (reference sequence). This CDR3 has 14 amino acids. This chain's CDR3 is CASSLVAGNAEAFF. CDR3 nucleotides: TGTGCCAGCAGCTTAGTCGCAGGCAACGCTGAAGCTTTCTTT.

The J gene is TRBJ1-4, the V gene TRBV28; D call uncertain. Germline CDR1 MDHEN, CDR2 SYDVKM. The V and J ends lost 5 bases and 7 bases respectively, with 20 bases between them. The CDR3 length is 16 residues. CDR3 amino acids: CASSNRPRGSGEKLFF. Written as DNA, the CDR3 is TGTGCCAGCAGTAACCGGCCACGAGGGAGCGGTGAAAAACTGTTTTTT.